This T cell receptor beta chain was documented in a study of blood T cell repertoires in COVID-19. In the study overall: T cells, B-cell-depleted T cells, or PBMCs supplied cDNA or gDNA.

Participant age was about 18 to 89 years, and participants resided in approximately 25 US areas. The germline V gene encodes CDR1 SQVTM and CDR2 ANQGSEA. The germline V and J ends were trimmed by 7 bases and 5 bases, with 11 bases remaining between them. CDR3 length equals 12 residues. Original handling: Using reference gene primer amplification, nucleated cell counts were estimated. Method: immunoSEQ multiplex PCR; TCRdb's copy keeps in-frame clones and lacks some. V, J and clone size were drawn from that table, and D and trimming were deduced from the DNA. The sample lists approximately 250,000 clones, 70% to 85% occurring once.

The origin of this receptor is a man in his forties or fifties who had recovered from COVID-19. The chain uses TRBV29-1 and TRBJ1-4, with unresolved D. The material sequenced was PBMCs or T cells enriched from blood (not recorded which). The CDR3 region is CSARAANEKLFF. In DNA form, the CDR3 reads TGCAGCGCCCGAGCCGCCAATGAAAAACTGTTTTTT.